These 19 T cell receptor beta chains came from one sample sequenced in a study of blood T cells in healthy people across ages. Primed by a sample-barcoded 5' primer and a J-beta primer mix, a second PCR proceeded for about 6 to 11 cycles. TCRdb passed the 5' RACE reads through MiXCR, listing each CDR3 protein once. The sample holds some 900,000 distinct CDR3 sequences; 25% to 30% are singletons and the top ten take 15% to 20%. Sequences were obtained from blood. The source of these receptors is a woman of 80 years or more in good health.

This clonotype has ten or more counts. The chain couples TRBV27 to TRBJ2-3; D may correspond to TRBD1 or TRBD2 (6 bases each). Germline V gene data show CDR1 as MNHEY and CDR2 as SMNVEV (reference sequence). This CDR3 is built from 14 residues. Deletions cut 0 bases from V and 6 bases from J, with 10 bases between. In nucleotides, the CDR3 is TGTGCCAGCAGTTTATCACAGGGAGGCGATACGCAGTATTTT. The encoded protein is CASSLSQGGDTQYF.

Details on this clonotype: Being one base from a much bigger clone, this may be a read error. The chain couples TRBV20-1 to TRBJ2-5, with D maybe TRBD2 (6 bases). The V gene's germline CDR1 is DFQATT and CDR2 SNEGSKA (reference sequence). CDR3 size: 15 residues. The CDR3 spells CSVRDLRLGAETQYF. The CDR3 DNA reads as TGCAGTGTTAGAGATCTGCGACTAGGGGCGGAGACCCAGTACTTC.

V is TRBV4-3 and J is TRBJ2-2; 11 nucleotides agree with TRBD2. This CDR3 is built from 16 residues. CDR1 and CDR2 (germline): LGHNA, YSLEER. V trimming: 0 bases; J trimming: 4 bases; junction bases outside the gene matches: 1. CDR3 DNA sequence: TGCGCCAGCAGCCAAGATCTAGCGGGGGGCACCGGGGAGCTGTTTTTT. It yields the protein CASSQDLAGGTGELFF.

In its sample, this clonotype was seen many times. The chain carries TRBV11-3 and TRBJ2-3, with 15 bases lining up with TRBD2. The V segment lost 4 bases and the J segment 1 base; nucleotides outside the gene matches: 15. In germline, CDR1 is SGHNT, CDR2 YENEEA. The CDR3 runs to 21 residues. CDR3 region: CASSSFIARTSGGVRTDTQYF. The DNA of the CDR3 is TGTGCCAGCAGCTCGTTTATTGCCCGGACTAGCGGGGGGGTTCGCACAGATACGCAGTATTTT.

The chain combines TRBV20-1 with TRBJ2-1; 7 bases are a match to TRBD1. There are 11 residues in the CDR3. The V segment lost 6 bases and the J segment 6 bases; nucleotides outside the gene matches: 2. CDR1 and CDR2 (germline): DFQATT, SNEGSKA (reference sequence). The CDR3 sequence: CSANRGNEQFF. In nucleotides, the CDR3 is TGCAGTGCAAACAGGGGCAATGAGCAGTTCTTC.

The J gene is TRBJ2-6, the V gene TRBV11-2, with 10 bases identical to TRBD1. The CDR3 contains 19 residues. CDR1 and CDR2 from the germline V gene are SGHAT and FQNNGV. J lost 0 bases, V lost 5 bases, and 10 bases had no gene match. This chain's CDR3 is CASSPRGGQGISGANVLTF. The CDR3 DNA reads TGTGCCAGCAGCCCTAGAGGGGGACAGGGGATCTCTGGGGCCAACGTCCTGACTTTC.

This clonotype was recorded at least ten times. The chain recombines TRBV20-1 with TRBJ1-1, with D perhaps matching TRBD1 (5 bases). Germline lookup yields CDR1 DFQATT and CDR2 SNEGSKA (reference sequence). This CDR3 comprises 13 residues. The CDR3 protein is CSLPGPTNTEAFF. The CDR3 nucleotides read TGCAGCTTACCGGGACCCACGAACACTGAAGCTTTCTTT.

This clonotype was observed many times. The J gene is TRBJ2-1, the V gene TRBV5-1, with D possibly matching TRBD1 (6 bases). CDR1 SGHRS and CDR2 YFSETQ come from the germline V gene. The V end was cut by 2 bases, the J end by 4 bases, with 13 bases between. The CDR3 has 15 residues. The CDR3: CASSFGQLPYNEQFF. DNA for the CDR3: TGCGCCAGCAGCTTCGGACAGCTGCCGTACAATGAGCAGTTCTTC.

This clonotype was counted a few times. In DNA, the CDR3 is TGCAGCGTTGAAGATGAGCTAGCGGGGCGCTACAATGAGCAGTACTTC. The encoded protein is CSVEDELAGRYNEQYF. The rearrangement uses TRBV29-1 and TRBJ2-7; TRBD2 agrees at 9 bases. Trimming at V came to 0 bases and at J to 7 bases, leaving 13 bases not matched to a gene. CDR3 length: 16 residues. CDR1 is SQVTM, CDR2 ANQGSEA, per germline.

The rearrangement uses TRBV12-3 or TRBV12-4 and TRBJ1-4; D ambiguous. V was clipped by 7 bases and J by 7 bases, with 4 bases between them. CDR3 length equals 10 residues. The CDR3 bases are TGTGCCAGCAAAGGTGAAAAACTGTTTTTT. Translation: CASKGEKLFF.

This clonotype came up many times. The chain carries TRBV6-1 and TRBJ2-3; TRBD1 is a possible D gene (5 bases). This CDR3 has 14 residues. The germline V and J ends were trimmed by 6 bases and 1 base, with 11 bases remaining between them. CDR1 is MNHNS, CDR2 SASEGT, per germline. The CDR3 spells CASSLQDGTDTQYF. The DNA of the CDR3 is TGTGCCAGCAGCCTACAGGATGGCACAGATACGCAGTATTTT.

V and J are TRBV27 and TRBJ2-1; D is unresolved. This CDR3 region has 15 residues. V lost 8 bases to trimming and J lost 1 base, with 15 bases between them. CDR1 and CDR2 from the germline V gene are MNHEY and SMNVEV (reference sequence). For the CDR3, the DNA is TGTGCCAGCGGTTCTTATCGCCTGTCCTACAATGAGCAGTTCTTC. Translating gives CASGSYRLSYNEQFF.

This clonotype was counted many times. The gene calls are TRBV6-2 or TRBV6-3 and TRBJ1-5; weak D call: TRBD1 (6 bases). The CDR3 spans 18 residues. V lost 2 bases and J 2 bases, leaving 19 bases between the germline ends. Germline loops: CDR1 MNHEY, CDR2 SVGEGT. The CDR3 spells CASSYDQGRDVGNQPQHF. The CDR3 DNA sequence: TGTGCCAGCAGTTACGACCAGGGGAGGGATGTCGGCAATCAGCCCCAGCATTTT.

This clonotype was recorded a few times. This could be a read error, since a much larger clone is one nucleotide away. V and J are TRBV20-1 and TRBJ2-7; TRBD1 matches at 7 bases. Germline CDR1 and CDR2: DFQATT and SNEGSKA (reference sequence). J was trimmed by 3 bases and V by 4 bases; bases with no gene match: 6. CDR3 length: 13 residues. As DNA, the CDR3 is TGCAGTGCTAATCCGGGACAGCGCTACGAGCAGTACTTC. Its translation: CSANPGQRYEQYF.

This rearrangement joins TRBV6-1 to TRBJ1-3; the D is unclear. CDR1 is MNHNS, CDR2 SASEGT, per germline. The CDR3 runs to 13 residues. The V end was cut by 2 bases, the J end by 4 bases, with 6 bases between. CDR3 nucleotides: TGTGCCAGCAGTGAAAACGGAGGAAACACCATATATTTT. Amino acid sequence: CASSENGGNTIYF.

About this clonotype itself: Germline and junction disagree at one end, which may indicate a read error. The chain has TRBV6-6 and TRBJ1-2, with a tentative D call TRBD1 (6 bases). There are 13 residues in the CDR3. Germline V gene data show CDR1 as MNHNY and CDR2 as SVGAGI (reference sequence). The DNA of the CDR3 is TGTGTCAGCAGACCGGACAGTAACTATGGCTACACCTTC. As protein: CVSRPDSNYGYTF.

The table lists this clonotype with many counts. The gene calls are TRBV6-1 and TRBJ2-5; 10 nucleotides match TRBD2. With V trimmed by 3 bases and J by 0 bases, 4 bases remained unmatched. The CDR3 spans 16 residues. The germline V gene has CDR1 MNHNS and CDR2 SASEGT. The DNA of the CDR3 is TGTGCCAGCAGTGATTGGACTAGCGGAAACCAAGAGACCCAGTACTTC. It specifies CASSDWTSGNQETQYF.

This clonotype was counted many times. The chain employs TRBV15 and TRBJ2-3; 8 bases agree with TRBD2. With 3 bases clipped from V and 5 bases from J, the junction kept 7 bases outside the gene matches. Germline V lookup: CDR1 LNHNV, CDR2 YYDKDF (reference sequence). This CDR3 is built from 15 residues. Written as DNA, the CDR3 is TGTGCCACCAGCAGGACCGGGGGGGCGGAAGATACGCAGTATTTT. This sequence encodes CATSRTGGAEDTQYF.

On this clonotype: A much larger clonotype is one base distant, so this may be a read error. The chain is built from TRBV7-7 and TRBJ2-1; TRBD1 might be the D (5 bases). The germline CDR1 and CDR2 sequences are SSHAT and FNYEAQ (reference sequence). CDR3 length: 13 amino acids. The CDR3 protein is CASSLGAMNEQFF. The CDR3 nucleotides are TGTGCTAGCAGCTTAGGGGCCATGAATGAGCAGTTCTTC.